This is a list of T cell receptor beta chains from one sample in a study of technical replicates of blood from several donors. The data were produced by immunoSEQ multiplex PCR, yet TCRdb's version contains in-frame clones alone and is incomplete. Among about 66,000 clones listed, about 97% were seen once. The sample comprised T cells isolated from PBMCs. The receptors stem from a human donor in good health. Both conserved end residues are part of each CDR3. D genes are given only for firm matches. The listing skips clone size in some rows; elsewhere it reads once, few, many or a size class.

TRBD1 TRBJ2-7 TRBV10-3 - TGTGCCATCAGGGAAGGGACAGGGGACTACGAGCAGTACTTC CAIREGTGDYEQYF
- TRBJ2-6 TRBV28 - TGTGCCAGCAGTTCATATGGCGGGGCCAACGTCCTGACTTTC CASSSYGGANVLTF
- TRBJ2-3 TRBV6-6 - TGTGCCAGCAGTCAGGACACAGATACGCAGTATTTT CASSQDTDTQYF
- TRBJ2-3 TRBV5-6 - TGTGCCAGCAGCTTGTCGGAGGGCCTCACAGATACGCAGTATTTT CASSLSEGLTDTQYF
- TRBJ2-7 TRBV9 once TGTGCCAGCAGCCAGGACGGGGGTCGTTTCGAGCAGTACTTC CASSQDGGRFEQYF
- TRBJ1-1 TRBV6-5 - TGTGCCAGCAGTGCTAACAGGGTAGTCACTGAAGCTTTCTTT CASSANRVVTEAFF
TRBD1 TRBJ1-2 TRBV27 few TGTGCCAGCAGTTTAAGCAGGGGGCCCGGCTATGGCTACACCTTC CASSLSRGPGYGYTF
TRBD1 TRBJ1-2 TRBV6-5 - TGTGCCAGCAGTTACTTGACAGGGGGCGACTACACCTTC CASSYLTGGDYTF
- TRBJ1-4 TRBV6-1 - TGTGCCAGCGGCGGGACGGGGAATGAAAAACTGTTTTTT CASGGTGNEKLFF
- TRBJ2-6 TRBV27 - TGTGCCAGCAGTTTACTAGGGGCTGGGGCCAACGTCCTGACTTTC CASSLLGAGANVLTF
TRBD1 TRBJ2-7 TRBV2 - TGTGCCAGCAGATGGGACAGCTACGAGCAGTACTTC CASRWDSYEQYF
- TRBJ2-1 TRBV27 - TGTGCCAGTACAGGGATTGTCGACAATGAGCAGTTCTTC CASTGIVDNEQFF
- TRBJ2-1 TRBV30 - TGTGCCTGGAGACGGGGGACCCCCTACAATGAGCAGTTCTTC CAWRRGTPYNEQFF
TRBD2 TRBJ2-1 TRBV5-3 - TGTGCCAGAAGGTGGAGGGAACTAGCGGGAGCGGATGAGCAGTTCTTC CARRWRELAGADEQFF
- TRBJ2-7 TRBV6-5 - TGTGCCAGCAGTTCATCGAGCGAGCAGTACTTC CASSSSSEQYF
- TRBJ2-4 TRBV6-4 - TGTGCCAGCAGTCAACGGGCCAAAAACATTCAGTACTTC CASSQRAKNIQYF
TRBD2 TRBJ2-7 TRBV5-4 - TGTGCCAGCAGCTTGGTTGCAGGATTTGGTAGCGGGAGTTACGAGCAGTACTTC CASSLVAGFGSGSYEQYF
TRBD2 TRBJ2-7 TRBV23-1 - TGCGCCAGCAGTCAATCGTTCTGTAGCGGGAAATACGACGAGCAGTACTTC CASSQSFCSGKYDEQYF